This is a list of T cell receptor beta chains from one sample in a study of T cell responses to AZD1222 COVID-19 vaccine. TCRdb's copy holds only in-frame clones and misses some; the assay was immunoSEQ multiplex PCR. The repertoire holds around 120,000 clones, with about 92% as singletons. The source material was peripheral blood, sampled 28 days after the second AZD1222 dose. The receptors here all came from an adult who received the AZD1222 COVID-19 vaccine. CDR3s include the opening cysteine and the closing phenylalanine or tryptophan. The D gene is left open where the match is weak. Part of the rows lack a size; the others show once, few, many or a class for expanded clones.

12	-	TRBV6-5	-	TRBJ2-7	CASSPQGLEQYF	TGTGCCAGCAGTCCACAGGGTCTCGAGCAGTACTTC
13	-	TRBV2	-	TRBJ1-5	CASSRTGDQPQHF	TGTGCCAGCAGTCGCACAGGTGATCAGCCCCAGCATTTT
15	-	TRBV9	-	TRBJ1-1	CASSKGPLINTEAFF	TGTGCCAGCAGTAAGGGACCTTTAATAAACACTGAAGCTTTCTTT
14	-	TRBV11-2	TRBD1	TRBJ2-2	CASSPQGVTGELFF	TGTGCCAGCAGCCCTCAGGGGGTCACCGGGGAGCTGTTTTTT
14	-	TRBV3-1/TRBV3-2	-	TRBJ2-3	CASSQDRGLVTQYF	TGTGCCAGCAGCCAAGATCGGGGGCTGGTTACGCAGTATTTT
11	-	TRBV14	-	TRBJ2-5	CASSGGETQYF	TGTGCCAGCAGCGGAGGGGAGACCCAGTACTTC
15	-	TRBV3-1/TRBV3-2	TRBD1	TRBJ1-2	CASSRSGTGSYGYTF	TGTGCCAGCAGCCGATCCGGGACAGGCTCCTATGGCTACACCTTC
13	-	TRBV6-6	-	TRBJ2-5	CASLSSWGETQYF	TGTGCCAGCCTTTCAAGCTGGGGGGAGACCCAGTACTTC
15	-	TRBV7-9	-	TRBJ1-6	CASSLRGRAVSPLHF	TGTGCCAGCAGCTTACGTGGCAGGGCGGTCTCACCCCTCCACTTT
18	once	TRBV6-1	TRBD1	TRBJ1-2	CASSEERWGQGGFYGYTF	TGTGCCAGCAGTGAAGAGAGGTGGGGACAGGGGGGGTTCTATGGCTACACCTTC
15	-	TRBV27	TRBD1	TRBJ1-5	CASSSGQGSDQPQHF	TGTGCCAGCAGCTCCGGACAGGGTAGCGATCAGCCCCAGCATTTT
13	-	TRBV12-5	-	TRBJ1-1	CASGFSRVTEAFF	TGTGCTAGTGGTTTCTCCCGGGTAACTGAAGCTTTCTTT
13	-	TRBV19	-	TRBJ1-1	CASRERGNTEAFF	TGTGCCAGTAGAGAAAGGGGGAACACTGAAGCTTTCTTT
14	-	TRBV6-5	TRBD1	TRBJ2-7	CASSFDRVSYEQYF	TGTGCCAGCAGTTTCGACAGGGTCTCCTACGAGCAGTACTTC
12	-	TRBV6-2/TRBV6-3	-	TRBJ2-7	CASSWLHYEQYF	TGTGCCAGCAGTTGGCTACACTACGAGCAGTACTTC
14	-	TRBV20-1	-	TRBJ2-1	CSASRGRAINEQFF	TGCAGTGCTAGTAGGGGGAGGGCCATCAATGAGCAGTTCTTC
15	-	TRBV2	-	TRBJ2-3	CASSGAAMRTDTQYF	TGTGCCAGCAGTGGAGCGGCGATGCGCACAGATACGCAGTATTTT
16	-	TRBV18	-	TRBJ1-2	CASSPPSLQRNYGYTF	TGTGCCAGCTCACCACCGAGCCTACAGAGGAACTATGGCTACACCTTC
13	-	TRBV30	-	TRBJ2-7	CAWSAPHSPSQYF	TGTGCCTGGAGCGCACCCCATAGCCCTTCTCAGTACTTC
17	-	TRBV4-1	TRBD1	TRBJ1-6	CASSLKGGGGRREPLHF	TGCGCCAGCAGCCTCAAGGGTGGAGGGGGCCGACGCGAACCCCTCCACTTT
16	-	TRBV4-3	-	TRBJ1-3	CASSQEKGLSGNTIYF	TGCGCCAGCAGCCAAGAAAAGGGACTCTCTGGAAACACCATATATTTT
15	-	TRBV4-3	-	TRBJ2-2	CASSQDWLGSGELFF	TGCGCCAGCAGCCAAGATTGGTTGGGTTCCGGGGAGCTGTTTTTT
17	-	TRBV7-2	-	TRBJ1-2	CASSLGVGARSTYGYTF	TGTGCCAGCAGCTTAGGTGTGGGGGCAAGGTCAACTTACGGCTACACCTTC
13	-	TRBV7-9	-	TRBJ1-2	CASSLSGHRGYTF	TGTGCCAGCAGCCTGAGTGGACACCGGGGCTACACCTTC
14	few	TRBV19	-	TRBJ2-3	CASSMWGATDTQYF	TGTGCCAGTAGTATGTGGGGGGCCACAGATACGCAGTATTTT
15	-	TRBV4-3	-	TRBJ2-2	CASSQAEGRTGELFF	TGCGCCAGCAGCCAAGCGGAGGGCCGCACCGGGGAGCTGTTTTTT
15	-	TRBV9	-	TRBJ1-2	CASSVEGVANYGYTF	TGTGCCAGCAGCGTAGAAGGAGTAGCTAACTATGGCTACACCTTC
14	-	TRBV6-5	TRBD1	TRBJ1-1	CASSSAYRGTEAFF	TGTGCCAGCAGTTCTGCCTACAGGGGCACTGAAGCTTTCTTT
11	-	TRBV7-9	-	TRBJ1-2	CASSFEASYTF	TGTGCCAGCAGCTTCGAGGCGAGCTACACCTTC
14	-	TRBV9	-	TRBJ2-2	CASSVGPGTGELFF	TGTGCCAGCAGCGTAGGTCCGGGGACCGGGGAGCTGTTTTTT
12	-	TRBV11-1	-	TRBJ1-1	CASSQTVTEAFF	TGTGCCAGCAGCCAGACAGTAACTGAAGCTTTCTTT
14	-	TRBV6-5	-	TRBJ1-2	CASSYNGRPYGYTF	TGTGCCAGCAGTTACAATGGCAGGCCCTATGGCTACACCTTC
16	-	TRBV23-1	-	TRBJ2-5	CASPSERSRDVETQYF	TGCGCCAGCCCCTCAGAACGGTCCCGGGATGTAGAGACCCAGTACTTC
13	-	TRBV28	TRBD1	TRBJ1-2	CATRTGGEGGYTF	TGTGCCACCAGGACAGGGGGCGAAGGGGGCTACACCTTC
16	-	TRBV6-5	TRBD1	TRBJ1-5	CASSLKRGQGNQPQHF	TGTGCCAGCAGTTTGAAAAGGGGGCAGGGCAATCAGCCCCAGCATTTT
14	-	TRBV5-1	TRBD1	TRBJ2-7	CASSSGQGAYEQYF	TGCGCCAGCAGCTCGGGACAGGGGGCCTACGAGCAGTACTTC
13	-	TRBV7-7	-	TRBJ2-5	CASSQFQAATQYF	TGTGCCAGCAGCCAATTTCAAGCGGCGACCCAGTACTTC
15	few	TRBV27	-	TRBJ2-3	CASRQGPRSRGTQYF	TGTGCCAGCAGACAGGGTCCGAGAAGTAGGGGTACGCAGTATTTT
14	-	TRBV7-2	TRBD1	TRBJ2-1	CASSTDRGLNEQFF	TGTGCCAGCAGCACCGACAGGGGGCTGAATGAGCAGTTCTTC